These T cell receptor beta chains were read from a single sample in a study of shared clonotypes between healthy human individuals. The table came from immunoSEQ multiplex PCR; TCRdb's copy has only in-frame clones and leaves some out. This repertoire shows roughly 1,500,000 clones, 98% to 99% found once; its top ten account for around 0.33%. The sample comprised naive CD4+ T cells sorted from blood. These receptors all stem from a man aged 30 to 39 in good health. CDR3s include the opening cysteine and the closing phenylalanine or tryptophan. Fields, in order: CDR3 protein, CDR3 DNA, J gene, D gene, V gene, clone size. D genes are given only for firm matches. Size values are once, few and many counts, or a class for expanded clones, and some rows have none.

CASASWGRDYGYTF	TGTGCCAGCGCCTCTTGGGGCCGGGACTATGGCTACACCTTC	TRBJ1-2	.	TRBV19	.
CASSVDRAPNEQFF	TGTGCCAGCAGCGTAGACAGGGCCCCCAATGAGCAGTTCTTC	TRBJ2-1	TRBD1	TRBV5-4	.
CASTISGANVLTF	TGTGCCAGCACTATCTCTGGGGCCAACGTCCTGACTTTC	TRBJ2-6	.	TRBV14	.
CASSPIHQGMNTEAFF	TGTGCCAGCTCACCCATCCACCAGGGGATGAACACTGAAGCTTTCTTT	TRBJ1-1	.	TRBV18	.
CASSERVYQETQYF	TGTGCCAGCAGTGAACGCGTGTACCAAGAGACCCAGTACTTC	TRBJ2-5	.	TRBV2	.
CASSQDPDTNEKLFF	TGCGCCAGCAGCCAAGATCCGGACACTAATGAAAAACTGTTTTTT	TRBJ1-4	.	TRBV4-1	.
CASSLEVGPNQPQHF	TGTGCCAGCAGCTTAGAAGTGGGTCCTAATCAGCCCCAGCATTTT	TRBJ1-5	.	TRBV7-8	.
CASSVTSGRANTGELFF	TGCGCCAGCAGCGTAACTAGCGGGAGGGCTAACACCGGGGAGCTGTTTTTT	TRBJ2-2	TRBD2	TRBV5-1	.
CASSLHGGNTIYF	TGCGCCAGCAGCCTCCACGGTGGAAACACCATATATTTT	TRBJ1-3	.	TRBV4-1	.
CASSNQAGETQYF	TGTGCCAGTAGTAACCAGGCTGGAGAGACCCAGTACTTC	TRBJ2-5	.	TRBV19	.
CASSTEPETSTDTQYF	TGTGCCAGCAGCACCGAGCCGGAAACTAGCACAGATACGCAGTATTTT	TRBJ2-3	.	TRBV5-4	once
CASSLPPQTQYF	TGCGCCAGCAGCTTGCCCCCCCAGACCCAGTACTTC	TRBJ2-5	.	TRBV5-1	.
CASSVGGGTHTREQYF	TGTGCCAGCAGCGTAGGGGGGGGGACCCACACCCGAGAGCAGTACTTC	TRBJ2-7	TRBD2	TRBV9	.
CASSDRVGSGANVLTF	TGTGCCAGTAGCGACAGGGTGGGCTCTGGGGCCAACGTCCTGACTTTC	TRBJ2-6	TRBD1	TRBV19	once
CASSATNTGELFF	TGTGCCAGCAGTGCCACTAACACCGGGGAGCTGTTTTTT	TRBJ2-2	.	TRBV6-6	.
CASSIFTGSDTEAFF	TGTGCCAGCAGCATATTTACTGGGTCGGACACTGAAGCTTTCTTT	TRBJ1-1	.	TRBV28	.
CASRGVGRDQPQHF	TGTGCCAGTCGAGGAGTAGGGCGGGATCAGCCCCAGCATTTT	TRBJ1-5	.	TRBV25-1	.
CASRGPRAYNEQFF	TGTGCCAGCCGGGGGCCCAGGGCCTACAATGAGCAGTTCTTC	TRBJ2-1	.	TRBV6-1	.
CASSATGSNEQFF	TGTGCCAGCAGCGCTACAGGGTCGAATGAGCAGTTCTTC	TRBJ2-1	.	TRBV9	.
CASSATDTQYF	TGTGCCAGTAGTGCCACCGATACGCAGTATTTT	TRBJ2-3	.	TRBV19	once
CASSASGVTDTQYF	TGTGCCAGCTCAGCTAGCGGAGTCACAGATACGCAGTATTTT	TRBJ2-3	TRBD2	TRBV18	.
CAIGLAGGPDLSYEQYF	TGTGCCATCGGACTAGCGGGAGGACCTGACTTGTCCTACGAGCAGTACTTC	TRBJ2-7	TRBD2	TRBV10-3	.
CASSPPLDSRFDTQYF	TGTGCCAGCAGCCCCCCATTGGATAGCAGGTTCGATACGCAGTATTTT	TRBJ2-3	.	TRBV11-2	.
CASSDGATDTQYF	TGTGCCAGCAGTGACGGGGCAACAGATACGCAGTATTTT	TRBJ2-3	.	TRBV6-4	.
CASSPDPPGGANVLTF	TGTGCCAGCAGCCCGGACCCTCCGGGGGGGGCCAACGTCCTGACTTTC	TRBJ2-6	.	TRBV5-4	.
CASSPGTGVRYGYTF	TGTGCCAGCAGCCCAGGGACAGGGGTCCGCTATGGCTACACCTTC	TRBJ1-2	TRBD1	TRBV14	.
CASSYSTGTSDEQYF	TGTGCCAGCAGTTACTCGACCGGGACTAGTGACGAGCAGTACTTC	TRBJ2-7	TRBD2	TRBV6-5	.